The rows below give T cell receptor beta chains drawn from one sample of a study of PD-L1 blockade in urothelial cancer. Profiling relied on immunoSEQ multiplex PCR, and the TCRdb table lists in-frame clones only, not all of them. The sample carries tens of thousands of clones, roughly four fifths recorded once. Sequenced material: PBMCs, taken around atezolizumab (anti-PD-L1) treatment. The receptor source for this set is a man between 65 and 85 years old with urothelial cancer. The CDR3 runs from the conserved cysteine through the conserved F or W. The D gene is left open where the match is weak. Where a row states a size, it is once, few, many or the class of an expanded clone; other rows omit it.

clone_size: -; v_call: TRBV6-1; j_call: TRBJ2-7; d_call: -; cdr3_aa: CASSLDRYYEQYF; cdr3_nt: TGTGCCAGCAGTTTGGACAGATACTACGAGCAGTACTTC
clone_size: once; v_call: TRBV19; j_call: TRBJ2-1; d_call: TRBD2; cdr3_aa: CASSRGLLLGGDNEQFF; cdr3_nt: TGTGCCAGTAGTAGGGGACTACTCCTGGGGGGGGACAATGAGCAGTTCTTC
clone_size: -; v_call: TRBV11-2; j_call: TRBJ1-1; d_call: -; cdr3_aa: CASSLAGVTTEAFF; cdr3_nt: TGTGCCAGCAGCTTAGCAGGGGTAACCACTGAAGCTTTCTTT
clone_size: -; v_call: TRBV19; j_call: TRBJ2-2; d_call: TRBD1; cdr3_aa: CASTLDRVSGELFF; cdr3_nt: TGTGCCAGTACCCTGGACAGGGTGAGCGGGGAGCTGTTTTTT
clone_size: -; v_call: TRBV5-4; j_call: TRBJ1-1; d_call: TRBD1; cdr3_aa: CASSLGQGSTEAFF; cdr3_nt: TGTGCCAGCAGCTTGGGACAGGGGAGCACTGAAGCTTTCTTT
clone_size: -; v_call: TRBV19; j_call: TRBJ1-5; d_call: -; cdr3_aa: CASSNTGHVHQPQHF; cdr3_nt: TGTGCCAGTAGTAACACAGGGCATGTCCATCAGCCCCAGCATTTT
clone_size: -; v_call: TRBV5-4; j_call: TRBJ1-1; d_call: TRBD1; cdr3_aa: CASSSPLRGPPNTEAFF; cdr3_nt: TGTGCCAGCAGCTCTCCATTGAGGGGGCCCCCGAACACTGAAGCTTTCTTT
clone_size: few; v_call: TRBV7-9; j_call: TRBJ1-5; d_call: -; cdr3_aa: CASSLDSSNQPQHF; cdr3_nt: TGTGCCAGCAGCTTAGACAGTAGCAATCAGCCCCAGCATTTT
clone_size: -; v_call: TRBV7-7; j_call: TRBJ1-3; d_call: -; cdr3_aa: CASSLGGPHSGNTIYF; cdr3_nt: TGTGCCAGCAGCTTAGGGGGGCCACACTCTGGAAACACCATATATTTT
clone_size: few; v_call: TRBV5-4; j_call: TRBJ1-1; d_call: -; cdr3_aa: CASSLVSSNTEAFF; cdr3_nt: TGTGCCAGCAGCTTGGTTTCCTCGAACACTGAAGCTTTCTTT
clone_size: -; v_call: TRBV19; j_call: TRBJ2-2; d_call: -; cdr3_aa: CASELPGNTGELFF; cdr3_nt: TGTGCCAGCGAGCTACCAGGGAACACCGGGGAGCTGTTTTTT
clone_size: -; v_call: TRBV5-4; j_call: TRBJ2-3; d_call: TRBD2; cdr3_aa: CASSLGASGPSTDTQYF; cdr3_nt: TGTGCCAGCAGCTTGGGGGCTAGCGGGCCCAGCACAGATACGCAGTATTTT
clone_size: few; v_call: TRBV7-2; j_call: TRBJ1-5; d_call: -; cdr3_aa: CASSLILNQPQHF; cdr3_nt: TGTGCCAGCAGCTTAATCCTCAATCAGCCCCAGCATTTT
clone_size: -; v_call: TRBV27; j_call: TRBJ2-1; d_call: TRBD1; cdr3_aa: CASSLFGTAYNEQFF; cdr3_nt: TGTGCCAGCAGTTTATTTGGGACAGCCTACAATGAGCAGTTCTTC
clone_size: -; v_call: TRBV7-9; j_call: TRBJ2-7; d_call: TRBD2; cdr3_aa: CASSALAGGSYYEQYF; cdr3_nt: TGTGCCAGCAGCGCCTTGGCGGGCGGGAGTTACTACGAGCAGTACTTC
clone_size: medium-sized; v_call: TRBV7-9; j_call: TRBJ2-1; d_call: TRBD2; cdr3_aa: CASSFFSGTEQFF; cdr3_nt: TGTGCCAGCAGCTTCTTCAGCGGGACTGAGCAGTTCTTC